The source of this T cell receptor beta chain is a study of lymphopenia after photon versus proton radiotherapy. TCRdb's copy holds only in-frame clones and misses some; the assay was immunoSEQ multiplex PCR. The top ten clones hold around 5% of a sample with about 160,000 clones, roughly nine tenths of them seen once. This CDR3 region has 17 residues. V lost 3 bases, J lost 4 bases, and 4 bases stayed unmatched. Germline V gene data show CDR1 as SGHNT and CDR2 as YYREEE (reference sequence). The clonotype originates from a man in his fifties with gastric cancer. The rearrangement joins TRBV5-4 to TRBJ2-1, with TRBD2 identical over 16 bases. The sequenced sample was peripheral blood, obtained from a patient treated with photon-based radiotherapy. The CDR3 is CASSWGLAGGGYNEQFF. DNA for the CDR3: TGTGCCAGCAGCTGGGGACTAGCGGGAGGGGGATACAATGAGCAGTTCTTC.